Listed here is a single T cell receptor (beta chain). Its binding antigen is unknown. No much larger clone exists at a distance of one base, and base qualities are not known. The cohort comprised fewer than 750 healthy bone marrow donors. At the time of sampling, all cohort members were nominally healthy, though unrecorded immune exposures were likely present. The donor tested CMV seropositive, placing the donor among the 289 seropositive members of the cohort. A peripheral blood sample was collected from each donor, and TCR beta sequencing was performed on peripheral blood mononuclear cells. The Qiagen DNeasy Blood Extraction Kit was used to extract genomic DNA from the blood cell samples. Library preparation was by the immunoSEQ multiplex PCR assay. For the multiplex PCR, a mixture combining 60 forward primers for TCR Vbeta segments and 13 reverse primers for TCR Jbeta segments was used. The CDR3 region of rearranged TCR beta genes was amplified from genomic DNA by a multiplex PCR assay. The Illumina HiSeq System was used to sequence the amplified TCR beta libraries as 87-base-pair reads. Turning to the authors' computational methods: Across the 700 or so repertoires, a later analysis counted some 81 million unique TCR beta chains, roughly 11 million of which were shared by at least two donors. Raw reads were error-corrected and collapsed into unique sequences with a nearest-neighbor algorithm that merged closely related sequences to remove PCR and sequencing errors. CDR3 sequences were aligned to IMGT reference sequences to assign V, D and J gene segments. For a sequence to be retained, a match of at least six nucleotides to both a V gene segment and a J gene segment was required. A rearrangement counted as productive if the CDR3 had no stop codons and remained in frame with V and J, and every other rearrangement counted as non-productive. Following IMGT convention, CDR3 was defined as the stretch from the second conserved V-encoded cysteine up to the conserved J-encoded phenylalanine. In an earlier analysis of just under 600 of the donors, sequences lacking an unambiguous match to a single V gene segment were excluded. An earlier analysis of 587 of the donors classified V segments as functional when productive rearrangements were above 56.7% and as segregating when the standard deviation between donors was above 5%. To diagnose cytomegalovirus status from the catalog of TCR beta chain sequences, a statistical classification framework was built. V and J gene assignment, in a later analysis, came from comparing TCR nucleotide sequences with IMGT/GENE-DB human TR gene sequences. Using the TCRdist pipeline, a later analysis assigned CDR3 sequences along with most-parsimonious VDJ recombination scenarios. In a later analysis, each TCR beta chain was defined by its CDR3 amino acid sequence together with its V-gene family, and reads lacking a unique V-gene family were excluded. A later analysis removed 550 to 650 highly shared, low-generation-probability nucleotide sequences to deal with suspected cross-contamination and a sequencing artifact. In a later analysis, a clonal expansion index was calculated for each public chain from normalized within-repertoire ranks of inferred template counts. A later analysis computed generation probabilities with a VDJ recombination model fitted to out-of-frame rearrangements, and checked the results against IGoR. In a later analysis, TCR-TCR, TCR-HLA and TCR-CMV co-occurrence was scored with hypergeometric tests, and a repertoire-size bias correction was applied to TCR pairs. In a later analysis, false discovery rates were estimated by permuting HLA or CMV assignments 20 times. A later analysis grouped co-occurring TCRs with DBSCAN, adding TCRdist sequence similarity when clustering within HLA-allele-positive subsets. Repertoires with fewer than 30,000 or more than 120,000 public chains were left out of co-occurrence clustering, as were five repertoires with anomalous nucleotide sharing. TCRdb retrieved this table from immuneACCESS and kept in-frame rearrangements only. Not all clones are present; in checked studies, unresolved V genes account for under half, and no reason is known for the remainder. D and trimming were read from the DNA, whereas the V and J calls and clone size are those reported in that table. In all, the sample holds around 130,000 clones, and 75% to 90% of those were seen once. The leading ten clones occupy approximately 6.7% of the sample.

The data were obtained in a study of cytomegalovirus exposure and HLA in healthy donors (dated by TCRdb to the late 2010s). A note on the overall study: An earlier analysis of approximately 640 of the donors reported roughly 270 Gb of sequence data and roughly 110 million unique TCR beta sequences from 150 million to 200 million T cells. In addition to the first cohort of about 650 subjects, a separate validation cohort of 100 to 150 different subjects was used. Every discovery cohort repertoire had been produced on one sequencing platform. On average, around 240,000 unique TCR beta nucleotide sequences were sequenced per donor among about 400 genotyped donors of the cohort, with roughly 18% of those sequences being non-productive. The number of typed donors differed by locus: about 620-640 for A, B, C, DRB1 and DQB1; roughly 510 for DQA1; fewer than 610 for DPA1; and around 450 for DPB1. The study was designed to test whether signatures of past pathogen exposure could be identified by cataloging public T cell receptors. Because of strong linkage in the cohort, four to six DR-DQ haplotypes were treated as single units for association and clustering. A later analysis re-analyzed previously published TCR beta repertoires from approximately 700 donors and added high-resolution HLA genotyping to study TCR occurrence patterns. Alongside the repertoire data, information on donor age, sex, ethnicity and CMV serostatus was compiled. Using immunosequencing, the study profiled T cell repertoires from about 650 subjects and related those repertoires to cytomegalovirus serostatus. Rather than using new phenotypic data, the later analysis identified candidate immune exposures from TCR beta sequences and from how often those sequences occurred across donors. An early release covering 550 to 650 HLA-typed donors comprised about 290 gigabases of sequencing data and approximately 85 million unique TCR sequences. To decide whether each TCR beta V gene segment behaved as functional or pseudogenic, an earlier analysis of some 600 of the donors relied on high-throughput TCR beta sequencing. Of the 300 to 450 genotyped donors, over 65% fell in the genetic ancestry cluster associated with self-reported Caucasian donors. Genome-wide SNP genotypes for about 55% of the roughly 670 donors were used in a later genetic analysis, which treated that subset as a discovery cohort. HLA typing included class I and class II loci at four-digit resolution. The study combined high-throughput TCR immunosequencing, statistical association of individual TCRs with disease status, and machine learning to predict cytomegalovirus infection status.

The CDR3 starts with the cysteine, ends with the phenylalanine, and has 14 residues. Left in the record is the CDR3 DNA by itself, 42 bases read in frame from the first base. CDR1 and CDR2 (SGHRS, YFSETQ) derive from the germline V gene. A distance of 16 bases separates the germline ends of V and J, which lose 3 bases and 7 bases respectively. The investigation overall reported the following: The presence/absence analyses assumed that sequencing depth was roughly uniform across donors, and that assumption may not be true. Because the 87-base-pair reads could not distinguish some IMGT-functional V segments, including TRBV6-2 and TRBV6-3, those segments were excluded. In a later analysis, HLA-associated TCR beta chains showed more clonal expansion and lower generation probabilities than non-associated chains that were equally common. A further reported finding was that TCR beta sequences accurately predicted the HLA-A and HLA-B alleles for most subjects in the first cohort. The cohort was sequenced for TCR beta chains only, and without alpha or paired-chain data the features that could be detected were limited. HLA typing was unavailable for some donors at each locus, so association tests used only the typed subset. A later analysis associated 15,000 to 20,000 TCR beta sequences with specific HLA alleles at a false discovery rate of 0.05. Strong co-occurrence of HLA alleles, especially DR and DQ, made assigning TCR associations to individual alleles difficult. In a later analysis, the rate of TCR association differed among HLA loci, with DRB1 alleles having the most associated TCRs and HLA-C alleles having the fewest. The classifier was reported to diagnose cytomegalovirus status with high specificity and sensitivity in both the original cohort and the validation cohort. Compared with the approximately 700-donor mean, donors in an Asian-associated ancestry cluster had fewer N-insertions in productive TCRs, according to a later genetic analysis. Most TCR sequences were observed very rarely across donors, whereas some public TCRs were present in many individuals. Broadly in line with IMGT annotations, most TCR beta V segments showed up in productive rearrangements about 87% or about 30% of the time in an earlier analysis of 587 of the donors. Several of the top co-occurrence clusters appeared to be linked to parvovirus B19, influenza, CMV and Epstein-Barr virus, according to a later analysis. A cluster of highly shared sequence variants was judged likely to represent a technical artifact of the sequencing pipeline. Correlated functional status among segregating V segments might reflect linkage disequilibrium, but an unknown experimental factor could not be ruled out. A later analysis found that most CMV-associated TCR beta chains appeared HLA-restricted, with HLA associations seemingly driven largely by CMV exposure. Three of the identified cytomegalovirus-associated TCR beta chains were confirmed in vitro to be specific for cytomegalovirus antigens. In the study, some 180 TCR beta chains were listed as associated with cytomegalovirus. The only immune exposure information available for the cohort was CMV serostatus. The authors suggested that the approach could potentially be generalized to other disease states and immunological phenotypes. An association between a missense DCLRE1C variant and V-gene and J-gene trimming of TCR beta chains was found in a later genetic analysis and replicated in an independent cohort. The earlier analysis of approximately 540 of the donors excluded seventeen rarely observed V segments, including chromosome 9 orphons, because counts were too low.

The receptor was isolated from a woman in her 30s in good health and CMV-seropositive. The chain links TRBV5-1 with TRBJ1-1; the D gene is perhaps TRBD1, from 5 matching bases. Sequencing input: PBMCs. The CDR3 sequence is CASSWRGQGSEAFF. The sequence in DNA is TGCGCCAGCAGCTGGAGGGGCCAGGGAAGTGAAGCTTTCTTT.